This T cell receptor beta chain stems from a study of Ad26.COV2.S vaccination and SARS-CoV-2 variants. Study-wide background: Enrollment placed the donor in the COV1001 Ad26.COV2.S trial arm.

Trimming removed 5 bases from V and 5 bases from J; junction bases left unmatched: 6. From germline, CDR1 is MDHEN and CDR2 SYDVKM. This CDR3 is 15 amino acids long. Repertoires were generated with immunoSEQ multiplex PCR, while TCRdb's copy carries only in-frame clones and drops some. The data show about 440,000 clones, roughly 88% seen once. The treatment was: over 15 received Ad26.COV2.S at low or high dose, single or two shots; about 5 received placebo; per-sample allocation not given. Sampling took place 63 days after the first vaccine or placebo injection. This receptor was identified in a person between 18 and 59 years old who received the Ad26.COV2.S COVID-19 vaccine or a placebo. The rearrangement joins TRBV28 to TRBJ2-7, with 13 bases identical to TRBD2. The input for sequencing was peripheral blood, taken in a trial of Ad26.COV2.S vaccine versus placebo. Here the CDR3 reads CASSPRTSGRDEQYF. In DNA form, the CDR3 reads TGTGCCAGCAGTCCCCGGACTAGCGGGAGAGACGAGCAGTACTTC.